This T cell receptor beta chain stems from a study of cytomegalovirus exposure and HLA in healthy donors. Turning to the study itself: It was reported in a later analysis that the same platform had been used for the 120 or so validation repertoires as for the roughly 650 first-cohort repertoires. Study-level points and caveats: It was reported that the classifier diagnosed cytomegalovirus status with high specificity and sensitivity in both the original and validation cohorts. Associated with cytomegalovirus, according to the listing, were 150 to 200 TCR beta chains.

As to this clone: What it binds is not known.

Germline CDR1 is SGHAT and CDR2 is FQNNGV. The CDR3 covers 16 residues. Trimming shortened V by 1 base and J by 4 bases, and 11 bases separated the two germline ends. Method: immunoSEQ multiplex PCR; TCRdb's copy keeps in-frame clones and lacks some. The table has 250,000 or so clones, around 87% seen once. The sequencing input was PBMCs. This chain uses TRBV11-2 with TRBJ1-6; D is uncertain. This clonotype originated in a woman aged 18-30 years in good health and CMV-seronegative. This CDR3 reads CASSLAPQAYNSPLHF. The CDR3 DNA reads TGTGCCAGCAGCTTAGCCCCCCAGGCGTATAATTCACCCCTCCACTTT.